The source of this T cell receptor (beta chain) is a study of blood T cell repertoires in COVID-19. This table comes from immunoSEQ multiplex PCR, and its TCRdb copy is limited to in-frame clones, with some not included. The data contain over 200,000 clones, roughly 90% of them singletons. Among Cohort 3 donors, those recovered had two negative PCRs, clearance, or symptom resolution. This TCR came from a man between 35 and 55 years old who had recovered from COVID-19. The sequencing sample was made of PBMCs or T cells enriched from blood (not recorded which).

The CDR3 DNA follows: TGTGCCAGTAGTCCTACAGGGGCAGAGACCCAGTACTTC. Its translation is CASSPTGAETQYF. V usage is TRBV19 and J usage is TRBJ2-5, with 7 bases identical to TRBD1. After removal of 5 bases from V and 4 bases from J, the junction contained 4 bases not matched to a gene. CDR1 and CDR2 from the germline V gene are LNHDA and SQIVND (reference sequence). This CDR3 comprises 13 residues.